Shown below are 10 T cell receptor beta chains from a single sample sequenced in a study of cytomegalovirus exposure and HLA in healthy donors. The PCR had 60 Vbeta and 13 Jbeta primers. Using immunoSEQ multiplex PCR, the repertoire was profiled, and TCRdb retains in-frame clones only, with some absent. The table includes about 120,000 clones, about 69% detected once. The sequencing sample was made of PBMCs. Receptors originate from a young woman in good health and CMV-seronegative.

The chain uses TRBV5-1 and TRBJ1-1, with D possibly matching TRBD1 (5 bases). Germline CDR1 SGHRS, CDR2 YFSETQ. V was clipped by 4 bases and J by 4 bases, with 17 bases between them. The CDR3 is made up of 15 amino acids. In DNA, the CDR3 is TGCGCCAGCAGCGACCCTAGGCAGGGAAGCACTGAAGCTTTCTTT. Amino acids: CASSDPRQGSTEAFF. Full variable domain (outside the CDR3, taken from reference TRBV5-1 and TRBJ1-1): KAGVTQTPRYLIKTRGQQVTLSCSPISGHRSVSWYQQTPGQGLQFLFEYFSETQRNKGNFPGRFSGRQFSNSRSEMNVSTLELGDSALYLCASSDPRQGSTEAFFGQGTRLTVV.

The chain has TRBV6-1 and TRBJ2-7; 7 bases match TRBD2. V trimming: 0 bases; J trimming: 1 base; junction bases outside the gene matches: 0. Germline CDR1 MNHNS, CDR2 SASEGT. The CDR3 spans 14 residues. Here the CDR3 DNA reads TGTGCCAGCAGTGAAGCGGGAGGGTCCTACGAGCAGTACTTC. Amino acids: CASSEAGGSYEQYF.

This chain connects TRBV30 to TRBJ1-1; unclear D gene. The germline V gene has CDR1 GTSNPN and CDR2 SVGIG (reference sequence). The ends were cut back, 5 bases at V and 1 base at J, with 11 bases in the middle. The CDR3 contains 13 residues. The DNA of the CDR3 is TGTGCCTGGTCTCTGGCCTCGAACACTGAAGCTTTCTTT. Protein sequence: CAWSLASNTEAFF.

The rearrangement joins TRBV5-1 to TRBJ2-1; D may be TRBD2 (5 bases). Trimming pared 4 bases from V and 0 bases from J, leaving 14 bases between. The CDR3 runs 16 residues. CDR1 and CDR2 from the germline V gene are SGHRS and YFSETQ. CDR3 sequence reads: CASSRRSRASYNEQFF. The CDR3 DNA reads as TGCGCCAGCAGCCGGAGGAGCCGCGCCTCCTACAATGAGCAGTTCTTC.

The chain uses TRBV7-9 and TRBJ1-6, with TRBD1 matching over 8 bases. CDR1 is SEHNR and CDR2 is FQNEAQ in the germline V gene (reference sequence). V trimming: 0 bases; J trimming: 6 bases; junction bases outside the gene matches: 1. The CDR3 runs to 15 residues. CDR3 region: CASSLAGQVNSPLHF. The CDR3 coding sequence is TGTGCCAGCAGCTTAGCGGGACAGGTTAATTCACCCCTCCACTTT.

The chain links TRBV18 to TRBJ1-1, with D possibly being TRBD1 (5 bases). The CDR3 has 16 residues. The V gene lost 3 bases and the J gene lost 0 bases, with 14 bases spanning the gap. The germline V gene has CDR1 KGHSH and CDR2 LQKENI. The CDR3 nucleotides are TGTGCCAGCTCACCTCAGGGAGGTAGTATGAACACTGAAGCTTTCTTT. Translated, it gives CASSPQGGSMNTEAFF.

This chain connects TRBV5-6 to TRBJ2-7, with D possibly being TRBD1 (5 bases). V lost 0 bases and J lost 0, with 7 bases in between. Germline-derived CDR1 and CDR2 are SGHDT and YYEEEE. The CDR3 covers 14 residues. As DNA, the CDR3 is TGTGCCAGCAGCTTGGTTGACAGCTCCTACGAGCAGTACTTC. Translation gives CASSLVDSSYEQYF.

The rearrangement uses TRBV6-1 and TRBJ1-5; 8 bases are shared with TRBD1. The CDR3 has 14 residues. The V gene end was trimmed by 6 bases and the J gene end by 6 bases; junction bases not matched to a gene: 7. The germline gives CDR1 MNHNS, CDR2 SASEGT. The CDR3 protein is CASRIDRGGQPQHF. The CDR3 DNA reads as TGTGCCAGCAGAATAGACAGGGGTGGTCAGCCCCAGCATTTT.

The rearrangement links TRBV5-1 to TRBJ2-7; TRBD2 matches 10 bases. The CDR3 loop spans 13 amino acids. Per the germline V gene, CDR1 is SGHRS and CDR2 is YFSETQ. Trimming removed 4 bases from V and 6 bases from J; junction bases left unmatched: 4. In DNA, the CDR3 is TGCGCCAGCAGCCCCCGGACTAGCGGCGAGCAGTACTTC. Its translation is CASSPRTSGEQYF.

This clone was recorded once. This chain joins TRBV6-5 and TRBJ1-2, with 7 bases identical to TRBD1. Germline-derived CDR1 and CDR2 are MNHEY and SVGAGI. V lost 6 bases and J lost 6; bases outside the gene matches: 10. The CDR3 runs 14 residues. The CDR3 DNA reads as TGTGCCAGCAGCCACAGCCTTACAGGGGATGGCTACACCTTC. It specifies CASSHSLTGDGYTF.